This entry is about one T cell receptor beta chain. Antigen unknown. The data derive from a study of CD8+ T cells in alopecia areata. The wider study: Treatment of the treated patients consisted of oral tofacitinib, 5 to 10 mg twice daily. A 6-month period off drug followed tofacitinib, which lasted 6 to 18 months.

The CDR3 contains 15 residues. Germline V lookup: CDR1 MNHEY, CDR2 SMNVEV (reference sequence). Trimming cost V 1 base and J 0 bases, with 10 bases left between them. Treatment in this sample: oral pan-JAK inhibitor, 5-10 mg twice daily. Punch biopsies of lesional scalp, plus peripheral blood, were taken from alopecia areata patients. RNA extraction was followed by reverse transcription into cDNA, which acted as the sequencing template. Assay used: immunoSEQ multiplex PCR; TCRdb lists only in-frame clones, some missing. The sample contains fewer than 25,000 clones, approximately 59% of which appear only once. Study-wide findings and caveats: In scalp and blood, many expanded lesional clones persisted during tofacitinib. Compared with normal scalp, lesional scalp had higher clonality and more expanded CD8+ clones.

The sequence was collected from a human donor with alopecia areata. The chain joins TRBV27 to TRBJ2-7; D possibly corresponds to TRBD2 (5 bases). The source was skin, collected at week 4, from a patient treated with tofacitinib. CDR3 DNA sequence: TGTGCCAGCAGTTTATTCGGGGAGAGCTCCTACGAGCAGTACTTC. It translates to CASSLFGESSYEQYF.